The 25 T cell receptor beta chains below were found in one sample sequenced in a study of monozygotic twins with inflammatory bowel disease. TCRdb reprocessed the 5' RACE reads and reports one entry per CDR3 protein, with no DNA. In all, the sample yields about 300,000 distinct CDR3 sequences. The sample comprised blood. Receptor source: a human donor with ulcerative colitis or Crohn's disease, or a healthy co-twin of an affected twin (not recorded which).

This chain's CDR3 is CASSRFEGRLAETQYF. This sequence joins TRBV4-1 and TRBJ2-5; without DNA, the TCRdb call of TRBD2 cannot be checked. CDR3 length: 16 residues. Germline CDR1 MGHRA, CDR2 YSYEKL.

The CDR3 loop is CAWSTGTSATGQYF. The chain couples TRBV30 to TRBJ2-7; TCRdb selects TRBD2, and the lack of DNA leaves this call unchecked. The CDR3 runs to 14 residues. CDR1 GTSNPN and CDR2 SVGIG come from the germline V gene (reference sequence). Together with reference TRBV30 and TRBJ2-7, the CDR3 gives the full variable domain: SQTIHQWPATLVQPVGSPLSLECTVEGTSNPNLYWYRQAAGRGLQLLFYSVGIGQISSEVPQNLSASRPQDRQFILSSKKLLLSDSGFYLCAWSTGTSATGQYFGPGTRLTVT.

The rearrangement uses TRBV7-9 and TRBJ2-1; TCRdb indicates TRBD1, and absent DNA this call remains unverified. Germline CDR1 SEHNR, CDR2 FQNEAQ (reference sequence). This CDR3 is built from 12 residues. CDR3 loop: CASSLGSPLQFF.

This chain uses TRBV6-6 with TRBJ1-5; TCRdb selects TRBD1, and the lack of DNA leaves this call unchecked. Germline values: CDR1 MNHNY, CDR2 SVGAGI (reference sequence). CDR3 length: 13 residues. Here the CDR3 reads CASMGLAGQPQHF.

J is TRBJ2-5 and V is TRBV30; TCRdb calls TRBD2, which cannot be checked without DNA. The CDR3 has 16 residues. The germline V gene encodes CDR1 GTSNPN and CDR2 SVGIG (reference sequence). Here the CDR3 reads CAWTTGLAGFQETQYF.

The chain joins TRBV9 to TRBJ2-5; TCRdb's assignment of TRBD2 cannot be checked, as there is no DNA. Per the germline V gene, CDR1 is SGDLS and CDR2 is YYNGEE. This CDR3 contains 13 residues. The CDR3 protein is CASSTTSVETQYF.

V usage is TRBV7-9 and J usage is TRBJ2-1; TCRdb returns TRBD2, unconfirmable since there is no DNA. Germline CDR1 SEHNR, CDR2 FQNEAQ (reference sequence). The length of the CDR3 is 15 residues. The CDR3 spells CASSSSAGSFNEQFF. The full variable domain, completed using reference TRBV7-9 and TRBJ2-1, is DTGVSQNPRHKITKRGQNVTFRCDPISEHNRLYWYRQTLGQGPEFLTYFQNEAQLEKSRLLSDRFSAERPKGSFSTLEIQRTEQGDSAMYLCASSSSAGSFNEQFFGPGTRLTVL.

The chain uses TRBV6-1 and TRBJ1-5; TCRdb returns TRBD1, unconfirmable since there is no DNA. Germline values: CDR1 MNHNS, CDR2 SASEGT. The CDR3 has 17 amino acids. CDR3 protein: CAKRPGESGSRNQPQHF.

This rearrangement joins TRBV6-5 to TRBJ2-2; with no DNA, the TCRdb D assignment of TRBD2 cannot be verified. The CDR3 runs 15 residues. The V gene's germline CDR1 is MNHEY and CDR2 SVGAGI. This CDR3 is CASKFPGGRSGELFF.

The chain combines TRBV2 with TRBJ2-1; TCRdb reports TRBD1, a call that lacks DNA to check it against. The germline gives CDR1 SNHLY, CDR2 FYNNEI. The CDR3 spans 12 residues. The CDR3 protein is CASSPTGNEQFF. Looking up the rest from reference TRBV2 and TRBJ2-1 gives the full variable domain: EPEVTQTPSHQVTQMGQEVILRCVPISNHLYFYWYRQILGQKVEFLVSFYNNEISEKSEIFDDQFSVERPDGSNFTLKIRSTKLEDSAMYFCASSPTGNEQFFGPGTRLTVL.

This chain uses TRBV7-8 with TRBJ2-7; the TRBD1 assignment by TCRdb is unverifiable without DNA. Germline values: CDR1 SGHVS, CDR2 FQNEAQ. The length of the CDR3 is 15 residues. CDR3 loop: CASSLGPGESYEQYF.

The chain employs TRBV24-1 and TRBJ2-1; without DNA, the TCRdb call of TRBD1 cannot be checked. There are 12 residues in the CDR3. Germline loops: CDR1 KGHDR, CDR2 SFDVKD. The CDR3 protein is CATRSGTGQQFF.

V is TRBV30 and J is TRBJ2-7. Germline loops: CDR1 GTSNPN, CDR2 SVGIG (reference sequence). The CDR3 loop spans 16 amino acids. This CDR3 is CAWSGGSVAGLYEQYF.

This chain links TRBV7-9 with TRBJ2-5. The CDR3 is made up of 13 amino acids. CDR1 and CDR2 from the germline V gene are SEHNR and FQNEAQ (reference sequence). CDR3 in amino acids: CASSHDGLETQYF.

The chain's CDR3 is CASSPGRGGSYNEQFF. This chain uses TRBV7-2 with TRBJ2-1; TCRdb's D call, TRBD1, is unchecked because there is no DNA. The CDR3 covers 16 residues. Germline V CDR1 and CDR2: SGHTA, FQGNSA.

The chain links TRBV3-1 to TRBJ2-1. Per germline, CDR1 LGHDT and CDR2 YNNKEL (reference sequence). The CDR3 spans 13 residues. CDR3 protein: CASGERVVNEQFF.

V and J are TRBV7-9 and TRBJ2-3. Germline-derived CDR1 and CDR2 are SEHNR and FQNEAQ (reference sequence). CDR3 length: 13 amino acids. This CDR3 reads CASRILNTDTQYF.

V usage is TRBV18 and J usage is TRBJ2-7; lacking DNA, the TRBD1 call made by TCRdb goes unchecked. Germline assignment: CDR1 KGHSH and CDR2 LQKENI. This CDR3 has 14 amino acids. CDR3 protein: CASSPVGDAYEQYF.

The V and J genes are TRBV28 and TRBJ2-7; the D gene TCRdb calls, TRBD1, cannot be checked with no DNA. Germline CDR1 is MDHEN and CDR2 is SYDVKM. The CDR3 spans 14 residues. The CDR3 reads CASTLAGQGSEQYF.

This rearrangement joins TRBV20-1 to TRBJ2-1; without DNA, the TCRdb call of TRBD2 cannot be checked. CDR3 length: 13 amino acids. CDR1 is DFQATT and CDR2 is SNEGSKA in the germline V gene (reference sequence). CDR3 protein: CSARYRGGNEQFF.

The rearrangement joins TRBV20-1 to TRBJ2-2; TCRdb's assignment of TRBD2 cannot be checked, as there is no DNA. The germline CDR1 and CDR2 sequences are DFQATT and SNEGSKA (reference sequence). CDR3 length: 17 residues. The CDR3 is CSARGVAGGANTGELFF.

The chain employs TRBV5-8 and TRBJ1-1. Germline V gene data show CDR1 as SGHTS and CDR2 as YDEGEE. The CDR3 has 14 residues. The CDR3 here is CASSLELMNTEAFF.

The genes are TRBV5-1 and TRBJ2-6; without DNA, the TCRdb call of TRBD1 cannot be checked. CDR1 and CDR2 from the germline V gene are SGHRS and YFSETQ. CDR3 length: 16 residues. The CDR3 protein is CASSFGQGSGANVLTF.

V usage is TRBV20-1 and J usage is TRBJ2-5; the D call from TCRdb, TRBD1, cannot be confirmed without DNA. In germline, CDR1 is DFQATT, CDR2 SNEGSKA (reference sequence). CDR3 length: 15 residues. CDR3 region: CSAIASTGLQETQYF.

The gene calls are TRBV12-3 or TRBV12-4 and TRBJ1-1; TCRdb indicates TRBD1, and absent DNA this call remains unverified. The length of the CDR3 is 14 residues. CDR3 loop: CASNFQTGGTEAFF.